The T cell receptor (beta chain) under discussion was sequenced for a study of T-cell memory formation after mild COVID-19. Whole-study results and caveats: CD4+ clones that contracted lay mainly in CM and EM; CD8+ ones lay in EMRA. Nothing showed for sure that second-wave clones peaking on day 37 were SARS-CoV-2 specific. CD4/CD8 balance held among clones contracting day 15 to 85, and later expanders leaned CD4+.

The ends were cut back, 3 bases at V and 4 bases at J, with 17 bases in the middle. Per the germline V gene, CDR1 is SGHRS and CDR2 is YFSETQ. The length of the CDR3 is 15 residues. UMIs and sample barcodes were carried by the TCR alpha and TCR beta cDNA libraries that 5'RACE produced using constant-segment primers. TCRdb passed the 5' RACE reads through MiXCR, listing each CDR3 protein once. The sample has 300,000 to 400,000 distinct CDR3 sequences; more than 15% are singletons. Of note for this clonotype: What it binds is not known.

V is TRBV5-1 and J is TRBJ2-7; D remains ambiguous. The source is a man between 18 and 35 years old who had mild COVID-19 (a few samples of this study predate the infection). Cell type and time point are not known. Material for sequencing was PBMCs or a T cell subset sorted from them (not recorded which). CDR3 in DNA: TGCGCCAGCAGCTCCTTGGGTTCCTTACCTTACGAGCAGTACTTC. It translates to CASSSLGSLPYEQYF.